The rows below give T cell receptor beta chains drawn from one sample of a study of T-cell reconstitution after alpha-beta-depleted transplantation in children. TCRdb itself ran the PCR reads through MiXCR, one entry per CDR3 protein. This table holds hundreds of thousands of distinct CDR3 sequences, about 15% found once. The sample here was PBMCs, mostly from graft donor cells, taken 360 days after TCRalphabeta/CD19-depleted stem cell transplant. These receptors came from a male patient aged 2 to 9 who had a stem cell transplant for acute lymphoblastic leukemia, so the T cells may come from the graft donor. Each CDR3 is given with its conserved first and last residue. A D gene is named only where the DNA matches it firmly. Size is omitted from some rows. Given values are once, few, many or a class for expanded clones.

>TRBJ2-7|TRBV5-1|few|TRBD1
TGCGCCAGCAGCTTTCCAGGTTCAGGGGGAATCTCCTACGAGCAGTACTTC
CASSFPGSGGISYEQYF
>TRBJ1-2|TRBV25-1|.|.
TGTGCCAGCAGTCGTACAGGCTTGAACTATGGCTACACCTTC
CASSRTGLNYGYTF
>TRBJ1-5|TRBV2|once|.
TGTGCCAGCACCACCCCGGGCAGGGGAGATCAGCCCCAGCATTTT
CASTTPGRGDQPQHF
>TRBJ2-7|TRBV10-3|.|.
TGTGCCACATCAACCAGTGGACAGGAGGGCTACGAGCAGTACTTC
CATSTSGQEGYEQYF
>TRBJ2-7|TRBV7-9|.|.
TGTGCCAGCAGCTTAAGACCGGGACATATCTACGAGCAGTACTTC
CASSLRPGHIYEQYF
>TRBJ1-2|TRBV24-1|few|.
TGTGCCACCAGTGATTTGTCCCCTAAGGGCAACTATGGCTACACCTTC
CATSDLSPKGNYGYTF
>TRBJ2-7|TRBV20-1|.|TRBD1
TGCAGTGCGTACGACCCGGGACAGAGGAGACGTGAAGAGCAGTACTTC
CSAYDPGQRRREEQYF
>TRBJ2-7|TRBV4-3|few|.
TGCGCCAGCAGCCAAGGGGCCGGGGCCTTGTACGAGCAGTACTTC
CASSQGAGALYEQYF
>TRBJ1-5|TRBV7-2|.|.
TGTGCCAGCAGCTTAACAGGGTCTCAGCCCCAGCATTTT
CASSLTGSQPQHF
>TRBJ2-1|TRBV9|.|.
TGTGCCAGCAGCGTAAGACTACCTTATGGGGAGCAGTTCTTC
CASSVRLPYGEQFF
>TRBJ2-5|TRBV4-1|.|.
TGCGCCAGCAGCCAAGATGCAGGAGAGACCCAGTACTTC
CASSQDAGETQYF
>TRBJ1-4|TRBV5-1|many|.
TGCGCCAGCAGCTTGAACGGGAATGAAAAACTGTTTTTT
CASSLNGNEKLFF
>TRBJ2-3|TRBV10-3|few|.
TGTGCCACAAAACTGGACGCCGGGACACACACAGATACGCAGTATTTT
CATKLDAGTHTDTQYF
>TRBJ1-5|TRBV5-1|few|.
TGCGCCAGCAGCTTGGATGTGGGAGGCAATCAGCCCCAGCATTTT
CASSLDVGGNQPQHF
>TRBJ2-3|TRBV7-8|.|.
TGTGCCAGCAGCTTATCTGAGAGACGCACAGATACGCAGTATTTT
CASSLSERRTDTQYF
>TRBJ2-4|TRBV11-2|.|TRBD1
TGTGCCAGCAGCCTCGAGGGACAGGGGAACCTAGCCAAAAACATTCAGTACTTC
CASSLEGQGNLAKNIQYF
>TRBJ2-5|TRBV7-7|.|.
TGTGCCAGCAGCGCTGGGACGGCGGCCTTGACCCAGTACTTC
CASSAGTAALTQYF
>TRBJ2-7|TRBV4-2|.|TRBD2
TGTGCCAGCAGCCGGAGGGGACTAGCGACCTACGAGCAGTACTTC
CASSRRGLATYEQYF